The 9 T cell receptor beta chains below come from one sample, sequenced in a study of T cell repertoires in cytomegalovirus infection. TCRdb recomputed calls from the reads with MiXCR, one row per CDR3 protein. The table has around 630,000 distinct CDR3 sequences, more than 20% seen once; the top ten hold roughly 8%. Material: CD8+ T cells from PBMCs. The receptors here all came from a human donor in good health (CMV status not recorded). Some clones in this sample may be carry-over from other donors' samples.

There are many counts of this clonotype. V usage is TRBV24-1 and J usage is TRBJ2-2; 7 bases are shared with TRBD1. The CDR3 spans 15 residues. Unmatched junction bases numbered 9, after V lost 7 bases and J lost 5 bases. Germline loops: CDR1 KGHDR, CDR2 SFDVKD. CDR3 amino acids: CATSPLEGATGELFF. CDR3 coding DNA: TGTGCCACCAGCCCCCTTGAGGGGGCGACCGGGGAGCTGTTTTTT.

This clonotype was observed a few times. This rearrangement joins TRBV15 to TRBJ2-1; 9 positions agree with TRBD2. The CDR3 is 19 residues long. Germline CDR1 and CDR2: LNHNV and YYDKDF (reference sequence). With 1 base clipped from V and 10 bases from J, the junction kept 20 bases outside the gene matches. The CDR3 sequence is CATSRGPFGAGGPSEEQFF. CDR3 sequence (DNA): TGTGCCACCAGCAGAGGTCCTTTCGGAGCGGGGGGACCTTCCGAGGAGCAGTTCTTC.

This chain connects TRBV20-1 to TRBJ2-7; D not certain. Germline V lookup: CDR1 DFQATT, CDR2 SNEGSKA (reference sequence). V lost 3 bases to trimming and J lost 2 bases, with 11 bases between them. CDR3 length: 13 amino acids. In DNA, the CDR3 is TGCAGTGCTAGGGGAATGGGGACCTACGAGCAGTACTTC. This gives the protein CSARGMGTYEQYF.

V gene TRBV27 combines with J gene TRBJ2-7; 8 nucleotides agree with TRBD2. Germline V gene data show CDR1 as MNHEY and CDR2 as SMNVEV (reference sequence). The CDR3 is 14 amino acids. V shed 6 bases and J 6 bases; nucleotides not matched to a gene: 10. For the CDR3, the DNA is TGTGCCAGCAGCCCCCGGGGGGGGCTGGTCGAGCAGTACTTC. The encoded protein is CASSPRGGLVEQYF.

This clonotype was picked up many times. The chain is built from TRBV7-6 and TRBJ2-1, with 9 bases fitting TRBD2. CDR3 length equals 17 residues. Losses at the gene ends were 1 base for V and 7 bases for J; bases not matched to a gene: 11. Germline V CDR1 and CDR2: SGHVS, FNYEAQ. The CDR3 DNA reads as TGTGCCAGCAGCTTAGAGGTAGCGGGGGCCCCCGTGAATGAGCAGTTCTTC. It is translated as CASSLEVAGAPVNEQFF.

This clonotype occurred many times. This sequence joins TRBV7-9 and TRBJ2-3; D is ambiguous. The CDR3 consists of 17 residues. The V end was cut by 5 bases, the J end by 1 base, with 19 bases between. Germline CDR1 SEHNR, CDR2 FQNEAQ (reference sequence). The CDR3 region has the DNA TGTGCCAGCAGCAACCCCGGGCCCTATCTCGGCACAGATACGCAGTATTTT. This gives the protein CASSNPGPYLGTDTQYF.

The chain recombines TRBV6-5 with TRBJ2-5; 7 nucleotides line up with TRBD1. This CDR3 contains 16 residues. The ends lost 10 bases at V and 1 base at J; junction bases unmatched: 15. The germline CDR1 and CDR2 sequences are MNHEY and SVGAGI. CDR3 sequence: CATKAAGTELQETQYF. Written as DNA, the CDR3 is TGTGCCACGAAAGCCGCCGGGACAGAACTCCAAGAGACCCAGTACTTC.

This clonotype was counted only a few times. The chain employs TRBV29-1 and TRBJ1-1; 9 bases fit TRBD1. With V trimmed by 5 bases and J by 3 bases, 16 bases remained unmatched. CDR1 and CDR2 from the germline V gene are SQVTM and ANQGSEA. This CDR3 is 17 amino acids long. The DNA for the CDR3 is TGCAGCGTTTATGGGTGGGGGACAGGGTACGATCACACTGAAGCTTTCTTT. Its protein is CSVYGWGTGYDHTEAFF. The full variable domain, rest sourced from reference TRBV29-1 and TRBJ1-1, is SAVISQKPSRDICQRGTSLTIQCQVDSQVTMMFWYRQQPGQSLTLIATANQGSEATYESGFVIDKFPISRPNLTFSTLTVSNMSPEDSSIYLCSVYGWGTGYDHTEAFFGQGTRLTVV.

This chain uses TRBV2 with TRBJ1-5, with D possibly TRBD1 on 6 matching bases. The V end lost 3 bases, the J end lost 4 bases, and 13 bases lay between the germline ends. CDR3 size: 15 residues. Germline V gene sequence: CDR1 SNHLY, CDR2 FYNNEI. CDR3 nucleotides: TGTGCCAGCAGTGATGGCAGGGGCCTGAATCAGCCCCAGCATTTT. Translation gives CASSDGRGLNQPQHF.